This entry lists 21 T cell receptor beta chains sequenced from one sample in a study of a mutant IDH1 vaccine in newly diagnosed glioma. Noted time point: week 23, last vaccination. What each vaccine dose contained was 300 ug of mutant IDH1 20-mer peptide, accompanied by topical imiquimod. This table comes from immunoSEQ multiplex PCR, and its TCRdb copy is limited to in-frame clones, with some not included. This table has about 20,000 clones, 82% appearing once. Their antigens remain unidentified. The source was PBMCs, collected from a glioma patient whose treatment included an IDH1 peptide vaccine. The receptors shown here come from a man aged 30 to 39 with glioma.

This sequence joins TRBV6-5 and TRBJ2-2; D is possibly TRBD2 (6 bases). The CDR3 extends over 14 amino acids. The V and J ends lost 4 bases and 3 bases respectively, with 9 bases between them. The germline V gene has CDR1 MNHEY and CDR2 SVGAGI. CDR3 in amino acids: CASSWGVDTGELFF. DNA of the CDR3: TGTGCCAGCAGTTGGGGGGTCGACACCGGGGAGCTGTTTTTT.

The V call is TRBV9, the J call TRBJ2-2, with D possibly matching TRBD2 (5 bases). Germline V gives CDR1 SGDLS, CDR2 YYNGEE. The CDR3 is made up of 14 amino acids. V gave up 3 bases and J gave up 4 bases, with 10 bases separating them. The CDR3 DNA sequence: TGTGCCAGCAGCGACCTGCGGGCCACCGGGGAGCTGTTTTTT. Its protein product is CASSDLRATGELFF.

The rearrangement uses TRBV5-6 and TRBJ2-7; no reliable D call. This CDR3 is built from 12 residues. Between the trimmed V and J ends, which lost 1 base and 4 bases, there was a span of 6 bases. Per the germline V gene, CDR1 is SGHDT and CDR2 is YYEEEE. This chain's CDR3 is CASSLLRYEQYF. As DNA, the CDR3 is TGTGCCAGCAGCTTGCTACGGTACGAGCAGTACTTC. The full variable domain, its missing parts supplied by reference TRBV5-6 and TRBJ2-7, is DAGVTQSPTHLIKTRGQQVTLRCSPKSGHDTVSWYQQALGQGPQFIFQYYEEEERQRGNFPDRFSGHQFPNYSSELNVNALLLGDSALYLCASSLLRYEQYFGPGTRLTVT.

As DNA, the CDR3 is TGTGCCAGCCTCCCAACGGGCAACACCGGGGAGCTGTTTTTT. It yields the protein CASLPTGNTGELFF. The J gene is TRBJ2-2, the V gene TRBV6-1; D ambiguous. The CDR3 runs 14 residues. Trimming took off 8 bases at V and 2 bases at J, with 12 bases between the two ends. The germline V gene encodes CDR1 MNHNS and CDR2 SASEGT.

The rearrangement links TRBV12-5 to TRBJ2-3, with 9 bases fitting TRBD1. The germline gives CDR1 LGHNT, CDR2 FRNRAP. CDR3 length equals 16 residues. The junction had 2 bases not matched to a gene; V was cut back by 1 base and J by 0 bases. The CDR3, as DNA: TGTGCTAGTGGTTTGGCAGGACAGGGGAGCACAGATACGCAGTATTTT. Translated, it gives CASGLAGQGSTDTQYF.

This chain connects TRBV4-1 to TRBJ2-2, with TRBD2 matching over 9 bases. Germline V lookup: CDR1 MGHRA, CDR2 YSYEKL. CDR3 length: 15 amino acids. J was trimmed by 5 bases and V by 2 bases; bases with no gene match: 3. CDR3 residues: CASSQLAGTTGELFF. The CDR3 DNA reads TGCGCCAGCAGCCAACTAGCGGGAACGACCGGGGAGCTGTTTTTT.

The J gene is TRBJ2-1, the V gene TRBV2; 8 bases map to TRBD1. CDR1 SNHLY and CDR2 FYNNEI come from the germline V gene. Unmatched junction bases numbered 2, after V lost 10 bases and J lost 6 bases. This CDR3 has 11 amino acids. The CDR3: CANDRGNEQFF. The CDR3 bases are TGTGCCAACGACAGGGGCAATGAGCAGTTCTTC.

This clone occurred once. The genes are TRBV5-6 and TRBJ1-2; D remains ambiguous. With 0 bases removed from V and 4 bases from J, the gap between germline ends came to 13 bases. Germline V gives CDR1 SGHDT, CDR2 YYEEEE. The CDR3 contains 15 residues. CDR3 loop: CASSLDTAGSYGYTF. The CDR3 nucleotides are TGTGCCAGCAGCTTGGACACGGCAGGTTCCTATGGCTACACCTTC.

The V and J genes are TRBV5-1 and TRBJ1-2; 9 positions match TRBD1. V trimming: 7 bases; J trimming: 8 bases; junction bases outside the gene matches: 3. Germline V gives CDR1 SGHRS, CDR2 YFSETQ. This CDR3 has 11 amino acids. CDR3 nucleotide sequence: TGCGCCAGCTGGGACAGGGAAGGCTACACCTTC. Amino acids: CASWDREGYTF.

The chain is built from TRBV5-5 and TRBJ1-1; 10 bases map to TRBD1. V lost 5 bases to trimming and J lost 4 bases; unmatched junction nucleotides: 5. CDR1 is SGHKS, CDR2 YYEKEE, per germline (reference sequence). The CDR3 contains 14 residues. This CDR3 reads CASSYGTGVTEAFF. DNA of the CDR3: TGTGCCAGCAGTTACGGGACAGGGGTCACTGAAGCTTTCTTT.

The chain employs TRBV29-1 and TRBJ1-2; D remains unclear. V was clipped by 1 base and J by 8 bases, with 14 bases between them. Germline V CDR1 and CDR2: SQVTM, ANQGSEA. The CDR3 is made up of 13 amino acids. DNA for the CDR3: TGCAGCGTTGAAGTTAAGGGCCACGGGGGCTACACCTTC. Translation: CSVEVKGHGGYTF.

The CDR3 reads CASIPPGNYEQYF. CDR3 sequence (DNA): TGTGCCAGCATCCCGCCGGGGAACTACGAGCAGTACTTC. The genes are TRBV7-9 and TRBJ2-7; possible D gene TRBD2, 5 bases. This CDR3 is 13 amino acids long. The V end was cut by 7 bases, the J end by 3 bases, with 13 bases between. The V gene's germline CDR1 is SEHNR and CDR2 FQNEAQ (reference sequence).

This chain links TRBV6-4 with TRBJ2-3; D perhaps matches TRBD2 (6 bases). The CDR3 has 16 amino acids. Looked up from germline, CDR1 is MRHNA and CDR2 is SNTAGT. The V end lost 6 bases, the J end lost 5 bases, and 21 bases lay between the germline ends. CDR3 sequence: CASSLTGTPIGDTQYF. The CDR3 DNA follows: TGTGCCAGCAGCTTAACCGGGACTCCTATAGGAGATACGCAGTATTTT.

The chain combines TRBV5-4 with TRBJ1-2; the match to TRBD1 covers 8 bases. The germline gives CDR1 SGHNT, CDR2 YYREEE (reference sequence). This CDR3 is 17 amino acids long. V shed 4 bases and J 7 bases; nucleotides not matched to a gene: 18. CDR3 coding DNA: TGTGCCAGCAGCGGTTCGGACAGGGATTTTACCTTTGTTGGCTACACCTTC. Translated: CASSGSDRDFTFVGYTF.

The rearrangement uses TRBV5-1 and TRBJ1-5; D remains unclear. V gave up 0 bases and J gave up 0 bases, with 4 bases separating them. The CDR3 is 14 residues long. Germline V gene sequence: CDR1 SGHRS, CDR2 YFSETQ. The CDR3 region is CASSLGGSNQPQHF. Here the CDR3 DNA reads TGCGCCAGCAGCTTGGGGGGTAGCAATCAGCCCCAGCATTTT.

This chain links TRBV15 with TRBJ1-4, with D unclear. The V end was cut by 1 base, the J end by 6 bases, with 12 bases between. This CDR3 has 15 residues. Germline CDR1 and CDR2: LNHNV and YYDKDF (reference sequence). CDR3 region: CATSRGPMEDEKLFF. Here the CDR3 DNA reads TGTGCCACCAGCAGAGGACCTATGGAAGATGAAAAACTGTTTTTT. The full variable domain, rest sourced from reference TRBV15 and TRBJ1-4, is DAMVIQNPRYQVTQFGKPVTLSCSQTLNHNVMYWYQQKSSQAPKLLFHYYDKDFNNEADTPDNFQSRRPNTSFCFLDIRSPGLGDTAMYLCATSRGPMEDEKLFFGSGTQLSVL.

For the CDR3, the DNA is TGTGCCATCCAACAGGGCCGGGGCTACACCTTC. It yields the protein CAIQQGRGYTF. The chain joins TRBV25-1 to TRBJ1-2; perhaps TRBD1 as D (6 bases). Germline loops: CDR1 MGHDK, CDR2 SYGVNS. V was trimmed by 10 bases and J by 8 bases, leaving 14 bases between them. CDR3 length equals 11 residues.

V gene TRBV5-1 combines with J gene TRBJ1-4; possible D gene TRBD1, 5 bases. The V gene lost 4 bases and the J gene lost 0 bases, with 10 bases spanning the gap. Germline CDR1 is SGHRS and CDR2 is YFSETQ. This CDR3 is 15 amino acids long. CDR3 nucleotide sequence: TGCGCCAGCAGCCCGGGGCGCGCAACTAATGAAAAACTGTTTTTT. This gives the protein CASSPGRATNEKLFF.

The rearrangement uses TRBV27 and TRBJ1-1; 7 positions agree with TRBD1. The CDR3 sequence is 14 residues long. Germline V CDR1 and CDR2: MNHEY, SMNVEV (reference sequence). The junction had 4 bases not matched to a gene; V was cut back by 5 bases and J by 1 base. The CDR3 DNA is TGTGCCAGCAGTCCCAGGACAGGGAACACTGAAGCTTTCTTT. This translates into CASSPRTGNTEAFF.

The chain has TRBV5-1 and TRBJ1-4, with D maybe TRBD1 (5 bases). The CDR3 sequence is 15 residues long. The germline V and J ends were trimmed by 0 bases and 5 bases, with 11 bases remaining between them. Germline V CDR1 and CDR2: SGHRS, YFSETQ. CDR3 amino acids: CASSLVGGDNEKLFF. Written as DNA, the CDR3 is TGCGCCAGCAGCTTGGTCGGGGGGGACAATGAAAAACTGTTTTTT.

This chain's CDR3 is CASSQDWGKVSGRVGTGELFF. In nucleotides, the CDR3 is TGTGCCAGCAGCCAAGATTGGGGTAAAGTTAGCGGGAGGGTGGGCACCGGGGAGCTGTTTTTT. This sequence joins TRBV14 and TRBJ2-2, with 11 bases that match TRBD2. Germline CDR1 is SGHDN and CDR2 is FVKESK. The CDR3 totals 21 residues. J was trimmed by 4 bases and V by 0 bases; bases with no gene match: 16.